A single sample gave rise to the 25 T cell receptor beta chains below, sequenced in a study of T cell responses to AZD1222 COVID-19 vaccine. TCRdb's copy holds only in-frame clones and misses some; the assay was immunoSEQ multiplex PCR. There are 130,000 or so clones in the sample; roughly 94% occur only once, and around 7% lies in the top ten. The starting material was peripheral blood, obtained on day 0 of AZD1222 vaccination. The receptors were sampled from an adult in good health.

This chain joins TRBV5-4 and TRBJ2-5, with no clear D. Trimming took off 2 bases at V and 2 bases at J, with 4 bases between the two ends. This CDR3 contains 12 residues. From germline, CDR1 is SGHNT and CDR2 YYREEE (reference sequence). The CDR3 loop is CASSFQQETQYF. In DNA form, the CDR3 reads TGTGCCAGCAGCTTTCAGCAAGAGACCCAGTACTTC. Full variable domain (rest looked up from reference TRBV5-4 and TRBJ2-5): ETGVTQSPTHLIKTRGQQVTLRCSSQSGHNTVSWYQQALGQGPQFIFQYYREEENGRGNFPPRFSGLQFPNYSSELNVNALELDDSALYLCASSFQQETQYFGPGTRLLVL.

The chain joins TRBV6-5 to TRBJ2-3; TRBD2 matches at 7 bases. The V gene's germline CDR1 is MNHEY and CDR2 SVGAGI. Losses at the gene ends were 8 bases for V and 2 bases for J; bases not matched to a gene: 7. This CDR3 contains 14 residues. The CDR3 sequence: CASRRGLSTDTQYF. CDR3 coding DNA: TGTGCCAGCCGTAGGGGACTATCCACAGATACGCAGTATTTT.

This rearrangement joins TRBV7-2 to TRBJ1-1; D may be TRBD1 (6 bases). The CDR3 is 13 residues long. CDR1 SGHTA and CDR2 FQGNSA come from the germline V gene. With 5 bases removed from V and 4 bases from J, the gap between germline ends came to 11 bases. CDR3 DNA: TGTGCCAGCAGCCGACAGGTACCCACTGAAGCTTTCTTT. Protein: CASSRQVPTEAFF.

The CDR3 region is CASGDRGIVTEAFF. The CDR3, as DNA: TGTGCCAGCGGAGACAGGGGGATCGTCACTGAAGCTTTCTTT. The chain couples TRBV6-5 to TRBJ1-1, with 9 nucleotides matching TRBD1. The germline V gene encodes CDR1 MNHEY and CDR2 SVGAGI. J lost 4 bases, V lost 8 bases, and 8 bases had no gene match. The CDR3 totals 14 residues.

This chain joins TRBV19 and TRBJ1-1; D is ambiguous. The CDR3 length is 15 residues. Germline V CDR1 and CDR2: LNHDA, SQIVND (reference sequence). V lost 10 bases to trimming and J lost 1 base, with 19 bases between them. CDR3 nucleotides: TGTGCCACGAAGTACGACGACGGCCGGAACACTGAAGCTTTCTTT. As protein: CATKYDDGRNTEAFF.

This CDR3 reads CASSVGDRGNQPQHF. For the CDR3, the DNA is TGTGCCAGCAGCGTAGGGGACAGGGGAAATCAGCCCCAGCATTTT. V and J are TRBV9 and TRBJ1-5; 10 nucleotides align to TRBD1. This CDR3 spans 15 amino acids. Unmatched junction bases numbered 1, after V lost 0 bases and J lost 4 bases. The V gene's germline CDR1 is SGDLS and CDR2 YYNGEE. Drawing the rest from reference TRBV9 and TRBJ1-5, the complete variable domain is DSGVTQTPKHLITATGQRVTLRCSPRSGDLSVYWYQQSLDQGLQFLIQYYNGEERAKGNILERFSAQQFPDLHSELNLSSLELGDSALYFCASSVGDRGNQPQHFGDGTRLSIL.

V and J are TRBV6-1 and TRBJ2-7; D tentatively reads TRBD1 or TRBD2 (5 bases each). V was pared by 0 bases and J by 3 bases, with 6 bases between. The CDR3 has 13 amino acids. Germline V gene sequence: CDR1 MNHNS, CDR2 SASEGT. CDR3 sequence reads: CASSEAGVYEQYF. The CDR3 DNA reads TGTGCCAGCAGTGAAGCGGGGGTCTACGAGCAGTACTTC.

The V call is TRBV27, the J call TRBJ2-1; TRBD1 agrees at 7 bases. CDR3 length equals 16 residues. The V segment lost 2 bases and the J segment 0 bases; nucleotides outside the gene matches: 4. In germline, CDR1 is MNHEY, CDR2 SMNVEV (reference sequence). The CDR3 nucleotides read TGTGCCAGCAGTTTAGCCGGGACAGACTCCTACAATGAGCAGTTCTTC. Its protein is CASSLAGTDSYNEQFF.

The J gene is TRBJ2-5, the V gene TRBV3-1 (or the pseudogene TRBV3-2), with 8 bases that match TRBD1. Germline CDR1 and CDR2: LGHDT and YNNKEL (reference sequence). This CDR3 is 14 amino acids long. The ends lost 4 bases at V and 5 bases at J; junction bases unmatched: 6. CDR3 nucleotides: TGTGCCAGCAGCCCCGGACAGGGTAGGGAGACCCAGTACTTC. Encoded protein: CASSPGQGRETQYF.

V usage is TRBV5-1 and J usage is TRBJ2-6, with D possibly called TRBD1 or TRBD2 (5 bases each). V gave up 3 bases and J gave up 0 bases, with 10 bases separating them. The V gene's germline CDR1 is SGHRS and CDR2 YFSETQ. The CDR3 runs 16 residues. The CDR3 loop is CASSWDGFSGANVLTF. CDR3 sequence (DNA): TGCGCCAGCAGCTGGGACGGATTCTCTGGGGCCAACGTCCTGACTTTC.

Here the CDR3 reads CASSPWGSNQPQHF. CDR3 nucleotides: TGTGCCAGCAGTCCTTGGGGCAGCAATCAGCCCCAGCATTTT. The gene calls are TRBV7-9 and TRBJ1-5, with D perhaps matching TRBD1 (5 bases). The CDR3 has 14 residues. From germline, CDR1 is SEHNR and CDR2 FQNEAQ (reference sequence). Trimming took off 6 bases at V and 1 base at J, with 10 bases between the two ends.

The V call is TRBV5-1, the J call TRBJ2-1; 8 bases align to TRBD1. Germline CDR1 is SGHRS and CDR2 is YFSETQ. Trimming removed 3 bases from V and 9 bases from J; junction bases left unmatched: 5. The CDR3 is 13 amino acids. The CDR3 nucleotides read TGCGCCAGCAGCTCCCGGACAGGGAGTGAGCAGTTCTTC. Its protein product is CASSSRTGSEQFF.

This chain uses TRBV27 with TRBJ2-6, with 8 bases matching TRBD2. This CDR3 is 19 amino acids long. The V segment lost 5 bases and the J segment 4 bases; nucleotides outside the gene matches: 16. Germline CDR1 is MNHEY and CDR2 is SMNVEV (reference sequence). The CDR3 region is CASSLKAGALPLGANVLTF. CDR3 DNA: TGTGCCAGCAGTCTCAAAGCGGGAGCGCTTCCCTTGGGGGCCAACGTCCTGACTTTC.

The chain is built from TRBV6-5 and TRBJ2-7, with 7 positions matching TRBD2. CDR3 length equals 15 residues. Germline values: CDR1 MNHEY, CDR2 SVGAGI. J lost 3 bases, V lost 7 bases, and 12 bases had no gene match. This chain's CDR3 is CASIGRGGSGYEQYF. The CDR3 DNA reads as TGTGCCAGCATTGGAAGGGGCGGGAGTGGCTACGAGCAGTACTTC.

This rearrangement joins TRBV10-3 to TRBJ2-7, with 12 bases identical to TRBD1. V shed 6 bases and J 2 bases; nucleotides not matched to a gene: 2. CDR3 size: 14 residues. Germline CDR1 reads ENHRY; CDR2 reads SYGVKD. The CDR3 sequence is CAISGTGGAYEQYF. CDR3 nucleotide sequence: TGTGCCATCAGCGGGACAGGGGGCGCCTACGAGCAGTACTTC.

About this clone: Other DNA sequences in the sample encode the same CDR3. V is TRBV3-1 (or the pseudogene TRBV3-2) and J is TRBJ2-2; D ambiguous. The V end was cut by 8 bases, the J end by 5 bases, with 21 bases between. The V gene's germline CDR1 is LGHDT and CDR2 YNNKEL (reference sequence). This CDR3 is 16 amino acids long. The CDR3 here is CASRLSDKGGTGELFF. Here the CDR3 DNA reads TGTGCCAGCCGGCTGTCCGACAAAGGTGGGACCGGGGAGCTGTTTTTT.

The chain links TRBV6-1 to TRBJ1-6, with D maybe TRBD1 (6 bases). The germline V and J ends were trimmed by 4 bases and 8 bases, with 12 bases remaining between them. There are 14 residues in the CDR3. Germline-derived CDR1 and CDR2 are MNHNS and SASEGT. CDR3 protein: CASSGTYRDSPLHF. In DNA, the CDR3 is TGTGCCAGCAGTGGGACCTACAGGGATTCACCCCTCCACTTT.

The V gene is TRBV6-2 or TRBV6-3, the J gene TRBJ1-5; 12 bases fit TRBD1. Unmatched junction bases numbered 7, after V lost 0 bases and J lost 7 bases. From germline, CDR1 is MNHEY and CDR2 SVGEGT. CDR3 length: 17 amino acids. CDR3 nucleotides: TGTGCCAGCAGTTACTCGCGGGACAGGGGGCTGTGGCAGCCCCAGCATTTT. Translating gives CASSYSRDRGLWQPQHF.

The chain uses TRBV5-1 and TRBJ1-2; D is unclear. The CDR3 covers 15 residues. Trimming cost V 1 base and J 0 bases, with 10 bases left between them. CDR1 SGHRS and CDR2 YFSETQ come from the germline V gene. CDR3 protein: CASSLQGRANYGYTF. The DNA of the CDR3 is TGCGCCAGCAGCTTGCAAGGGAGAGCTAACTATGGCTACACCTTC.

The V and J genes are TRBV7-8 and TRBJ1-1; no reliable D call. The CDR3 is 13 residues long. V lost 5 bases and J 5 bases, leaving 12 bases between the germline ends. Germline-derived CDR1 and CDR2 are SGHVS and FQNEAQ. The CDR3 coding sequence is TGTGCCAGCAGCCTGGACGGTTGGACTGAAGCTTTCTTT. This sequence encodes CASSLDGWTEAFF.

This chain uses TRBV5-5 with TRBJ2-1, with a possible D match to TRBD2 (6 bases). This CDR3 is built from 17 residues. With 2 bases removed from V and 0 bases from J, the gap between germline ends came to 15 bases. The germline V gene encodes CDR1 SGHKS and CDR2 YYEKEE (reference sequence). The DNA for the CDR3 is TGTGCCAGCAGCTTCTGGGAAGGAGGGAACTCCTACAATGAGCAGTTCTTC. Encoded protein: CASSFWEGGNSYNEQFF.

This clone was seen a handful of times. The rearrangement uses TRBV2 and TRBJ2-7; D perhaps matches TRBD2 (5 bases). This CDR3 spans 15 amino acids. Germline loops: CDR1 SNHLY, CDR2 FYNNEI. V was cut by 1 base and J by 5 bases, with 15 bases left in between. The CDR3, as DNA: TGTGCCAGCAGTGAAGTGAGGGAGAGTCGCCACGAGCAGTACTTC. Amino acid sequence: CASSEVRESRHEQYF. Together with reference TRBV2 and TRBJ2-7, the CDR3 gives the full variable domain: EPEVTQTPSHQVTQMGQEVILRCVPISNHLYFYWYRQILGQKVEFLVSFYNNEISEKSEIFDDQFSVERPDGSNFTLKIRSTKLEDSAMYFCASSEVRESRHEQYFGPGTRLTVT.

The rearrangement links TRBV7-6 to TRBJ2-1; 13 bases map to TRBD2. J was trimmed by 8 bases and V by 5 bases; bases with no gene match: 6. CDR1 is SGHVS, CDR2 FNYEAQ, per germline. The CDR3 contains 15 residues. CDR3 region: CASSARTSGSDEQFF. The DNA for the CDR3 is TGTGCCAGCAGCGCCCGGACTAGCGGGAGTGATGAGCAGTTCTTC. The full variable domain, its missing parts supplied by reference TRBV7-6 and TRBJ2-1, is GAGVSQSPRYKVTKRGQDVALRCDPISGHVSLYWYRQALGQGPEFLTYFNYEAQQDKSGLPNDRFSAERPEGSISTLTIQRTEQRDSAMYRCASSARTSGSDEQFFGPGTRLTVL.

This clone was seen only once. V is TRBV6-2 or TRBV6-3 and J is TRBJ2-7, with D tentatively TRBD2 (6 bases). The CDR3 length is 14 residues. The germline V gene has CDR1 MNHEY and CDR2 SVGEGT. V lost 6 bases and J 4 bases, leaving 16 bases between the germline ends. Written as DNA, the CDR3 is TGTGCCAGCAGCAGCCGAAGGGAGGTATACGAGCAGTACTTC. This gives the protein CASSSRREVYEQYF.

The gene calls are TRBV6-4 and TRBJ2-5, with TRBD1 matching over 9 bases. Germline lookup yields CDR1 MRHNA and CDR2 SNTAGT. This CDR3 is built from 14 residues. Trimming cost V 4 bases and J 5 bases; bases outside gene matches: 5. CDR3 region: CASSATGTGETQYF. The CDR3 DNA reads as TGTGCCAGCAGTGCGACGGGGACAGGGGAGACCCAGTACTTC.